A single T cell receptor beta chain is shown here with its context. The antigen is unknown. V lost 2 bases and J 4 bases, leaving 15 bases between the germline ends. This CDR3 is built from 15 residues. Germline CDR1 is SGDLS and CDR2 is YYNGEE. This entry is derived from a study of radiotherapy plus CTLA-4 blockade in lung cancer. Study background: Objective responses emerged in around 18% of patients, and roughly 30% attained disease control.

The data were produced by immunoSEQ multiplex PCR, yet TCRdb's version contains in-frame clones alone and is incomplete. The sample has 80,000 or so clones; more than 60% are singletons. Notes on the study in general: Following radiotherapy plus ipilimumab, tumor-derived TCR clones expanded in the blood. Among reported predictors of response, early blood T cell clone dynamics with interferon-beta performed best.

Material: peripheral blood, obtained from a patient treated with radiotherapy plus ipilimumab. This rearrangement joins TRBV9 to TRBJ1-2, with D perhaps matching TRBD1 (6 bases). The receptor was isolated from a human donor with non-small cell lung cancer whose response to radiotherapy plus ipilimumab could not be evaluated. Some clones in this sample may be carry-over from other donors' samples. CDR3 nucleotides: TGTGCCAGCAGCGTCTACAGGGCCCAAACCTATGGCTACACCTTC. This codes for CASSVYRAQTYGYTF.